This T cell receptor (beta chain) was obtained from a study of blood T cell repertoires in COVID-19 (dated by TCRdb to the early 2020s). Background for the entire study: The collaborator samples originated in the United States, Italy and Spain and spanned the acute and convalescent phases of COVID-19. Where available, HLA class I and class II types were taken from metadata supplied by the sample provider and were not determined by assay-based typing. The sample metadata nearly always contained a de-identified subject ID, COVID-19 status, age in years and sex. Subjects who had been exposed to COVID-19, were actively infected with it, or had recovered from it provided the deeply sampled blood TCRbeta repertoires that made up the dataset. The prospective study material was composed of cDNA or gDNA derived from T cells, B-cell-depleted T cells, or PBMCs. The repertoires were made available in a free public database intended to serve as a resource for research on the immune response to SARS-CoV-2. Samples came from the ongoing ImmuneRACE study (first 160 participants) plus 1,254 subjects from 6 global collaborators.

There are 18 amino acids in the CDR3, from cysteine to phenylalanine inclusive. The CDR3 DNA has 54 bases and is translated from base 1. According to the germline V gene, CDR1 reads SGHTA and CDR2 reads FQGNSA. V has 7 bases trimmed and J has 2 bases trimmed; junction bases matching no gene number 14. Regarding this clone: Its antigen is unknown. There are no base qualities to consult, and no much larger clone falls within one base.

In the prospective study, participants were about 18 to 90 years old, resided in about 25 geographic areas of the United States, and were enrolled through a virtual design. In the prospective study, cohorts were assigned on the basis of participant-reported clinical history obtained from a screening survey and a study questionnaire. ImmuneRACE Cohort 3 recovered participants were defined by two consecutive negative NP/OP PCR tests, healthcare professional clearance, or symptom resolution. Mobile phlebotomists in the prospective study collected whole blood, serum and a nasopharyngeal or oropharyngeal swab from every participant. Prospective study participants could optionally give additional blood draws and questionnaires over an approximately two-month period. Before DNA extraction, prospective study blood samples were shipped either frozen or at room temperature. The research as a whole found: The amount of clinical and demographic metadata varied by source and participant and was provided uncurated.

TCRbeta CDR3 regions were amplified from genomic DNA by means of the immunoSEQ Assay, a bias-controlled multiplex PCR. The paper's processing steps were these. The number of nucleated cells in each sample was estimated from the amplification of reference gene primers within the assay. To quantify the absolute abundance of each unique TCRbeta CDR3 rearrangement, sequence reads were collapsed and filtered. For each sample, productive Simpson clonality was calculated as the square root of Simpson's diversity index across productive rearrangements. In its TCRdb copy, this immuneACCESS table keeps in-frame sequences only and misses some clones. Where compared with another copy, unresolved V genes explain less than half of these, and the others have no known cause. V and J calls and clone size are as listed in that table; D and trimming were resolved from the DNA. Here the sample has over 250,000 clones; about nine tenths occur a single time. The ten most abundant clones make up approximately 3% of the sample.

The sequencing input was PBMCs or T cells enriched from blood (not recorded which). The receptor comes from a woman in her 50s who had recovered from COVID-19. Here the chain combines TRBV7-2 and TRBJ2-1, and 10 bases in between align with TRBD2. The CDR3 protein is CASTTQRRLAGAYNEQFF. Here is the DNA: TGTGCCAGCACCACCCAGCGTCGCCTAGCGGGAGCCTACAATGAGCAGTTCTTC.